The 28 T cell receptor beta chains given below trace back to one sample, sequenced in a study of cytomegalovirus exposure and HLA in healthy donors. The PCR used 60 Vbeta and 13 Jbeta primers. Using immunoSEQ multiplex PCR, the repertoire was profiled, and TCRdb retains in-frame clones only, with some absent. The table lists 99,000 or so clones, approximately 83% of them singletons. The sample was PBMCs. These receptors all come from a man aged 18 to 30 in good health and CMV-seronegative.

This clone was picked up a small number of times. The V call is TRBV19, the J call TRBJ2-1, with a possible D match to TRBD2 (6 bases). Looked up from germline, CDR1 is LNHDA and CDR2 is SQIVND (reference sequence). The CDR3 length is 12 residues. With 7 bases removed from V and 8 bases from J, the gap between germline ends came to 12 bases. CDR3: CASTTGSHEQFF. CDR3 nucleotides: TGTGCCAGTACAACCGGGAGCCATGAGCAGTTCTTC.

The rearrangement joins TRBV5-1 to TRBJ1-1; tentatively, D is TRBD1 (5 bases). Per the germline V gene, CDR1 is SGHRS and CDR2 is YFSETQ. Trimming took off 0 bases at V and 4 bases at J, with 13 bases between the two ends. CDR3 length: 15 amino acids. The CDR3 nucleotides are TGCGCCAGCAGCTTGGGTTATTTCGGGGGCACTGAAGCTTTCTTT. Translation gives CASSLGYFGGTEAFF.

V gene TRBV7-8 combines with J gene TRBJ2-7; TRBD2 is a possible D gene (6 bases). Trimming removed 1 base from V and 4 bases from J, with 23 bases in between. CDR1 SGHVS and CDR2 FQNEAQ come from the germline V gene. The CDR3 has 18 residues. The CDR3 reads CASSLGSLSGGLGYEQYF. The CDR3 bases are TGTGCCAGCAGCTTAGGGTCCCTCTCCGGGGGTTTAGGTTACGAGCAGTACTTC.

V and J are TRBV4-3 and TRBJ1-2; a weak D match, TRBD1 (5 bases). The CDR3 runs 16 residues. Trimming cost V 0 bases and J 2 bases, with 13 bases left between them. Germline assignment: CDR1 LGHNA and CDR2 YSLEER. The CDR3 nucleotides read TGCGCCAGCAGCCAAGATAGGTCGGGGGTCAACTATGGCTACACCTTC. Protein product: CASSQDRSGVNYGYTF.

The rearrangement joins TRBV19 to TRBJ2-1; TRBD2 is a possible D gene (6 bases). CDR3 length: 12 amino acids. Per germline, CDR1 LNHDA and CDR2 SQIVND (reference sequence). V was trimmed by 6 bases and J by 6 bases, leaving 9 bases between them. The CDR3 coding sequence is TGTGCCAGTAGGCCCGGGGGCAATGAGCAGTTCTTC. Translated, it gives CASRPGGNEQFF.

This chain connects TRBV20-1 to TRBJ1-1; D gene uncertain. CDR3 length: 11 residues. The V gene's germline CDR1 is DFQATT and CDR2 SNEGSKA (reference sequence). Trimming shortened V by 3 bases and J by 6 bases, and 8 bases separated the two germline ends. CDR3 sequence: CSASGLAEAFF. In nucleotides, the CDR3 is TGCAGTGCTAGCGGGTTGGCTGAAGCTTTCTTT.

A single count supports this clone. V is TRBV7-3 and J is TRBJ2-2, with D tentatively TRBD2 (6 bases). Trimming pared 0 bases from V and 3 bases from J, leaving 14 bases between. This CDR3 is 17 amino acids long. Germline CDR1 is SGHTA and CDR2 is FQGTGA. CDR3 loop: CASSLTPTSHYTGELFF. CDR3 nucleotides: TGTGCCAGCAGCTTAACCCCTACTAGCCACTACACCGGGGAGCTGTTTTTT.

This clone was observed a few times. V is TRBV6-5 and J is TRBJ1-2; TRBD1 matches 7 bases. The CDR3 is 14 amino acids. With V trimmed by 6 bases and J by 8 bases, 12 bases remained unmatched. CDR1 is MNHEY and CDR2 is SVGAGI in the germline V gene. The CDR3 nucleotides read TGTGCCAGCAGCCAGGGCCAAGGGGGCTACGGCTACACCTTC. Residues: CASSQGQGGYGYTF.

V is TRBV9 and J is TRBJ2-7, with D possibly matching TRBD2 (6 bases). CDR1 and CDR2 from the germline V gene are SGDLS and YYNGEE. CDR3 length equals 14 residues. V was shortened by 4 bases and J by 7 bases, with 18 bases between the two germline ends. CDR3 protein: CASSIGGSRGEQYF. CDR3 DNA sequence: TGTGCCAGCAGCATTGGGGGGAGCCGGGGAGAGCAGTACTTC.

The table lists this clone with a few counts. The chain recombines TRBV6-4 with TRBJ2-1, with 7 nucleotides matching TRBD2. Germline V CDR1 and CDR2: MRHNA, SNTAGT. The V segment lost 0 bases and the J segment 1 base; nucleotides outside the gene matches: 3. The CDR3 loop spans 16 amino acids. CDR3 loop: CASSDSDSGSYNEQFF. DNA of the CDR3: TGTGCCAGCAGTGACTCGGATAGCGGGTCCTACAATGAGCAGTTCTTC.

The rearrangement joins TRBV27 to TRBJ1-5; possible D gene TRBD1, 5 bases. The CDR3 runs to 16 residues. V was shortened by 5 bases and J by 3 bases, with 17 bases between the two germline ends. The germline V gene encodes CDR1 MNHEY and CDR2 SMNVEV (reference sequence). The CDR3 DNA follows: TGTGCCAGCAGTACGGGCGGGGGGAGGATCAATCAGCCCCAGCATTTT. It codes for CASSTGGGRINQPQHF.

The chain recombines TRBV7-2 with TRBJ2-5; the match to TRBD2 covers 11 bases. Looked up from germline, CDR1 is SGHTA and CDR2 is FQGNSA. After removal of 1 base from V and 3 bases from J, the junction contained 7 bases not matched to a gene. The CDR3 runs 17 residues. The CDR3 sequence is CASSLVSTSGVKETQYF. The DNA for the CDR3 is TGTGCCAGCAGCTTAGTATCGACTAGCGGGGTAAAAGAGACCCAGTACTTC.

This clone has more than one count but fewer than ten. The chain employs TRBV29-1 and TRBJ2-7; D remains ambiguous. The CDR3 sequence is 13 residues long. V was trimmed by 0 bases and J by 3 bases, leaving 9 bases between them. CDR1 is SQVTM and CDR2 is ANQGSEA in the germline V gene. The CDR3, as DNA: TGCAGCGTTGAAGACCCAGTCATCTACGAGCAGTACTTC. It encodes CSVEDPVIYEQYF.

The sample holds one count of this clone. The V and J genes are TRBV15 and TRBJ2-7; D ambiguous. Trimming shortened V by 0 bases and J by 1 base, and 13 bases separated the two germline ends. Germline V lookup: CDR1 LNHNV, CDR2 YYDKDF (reference sequence). This CDR3 region has 16 residues. CDR3 bases: TGTGCCACCAGCAGAGATTTGGTGGGCAGATCCTACGAGCAGTACTTC. Translating gives CATSRDLVGRSYEQYF.

V usage is TRBV19 and J usage is TRBJ2-3; 11 nucleotides align to TRBD2. V lost 3 bases and J lost 4; bases outside the gene matches: 6. CDR1 is LNHDA and CDR2 is SQIVND in the germline V gene (reference sequence). CDR3 size: 16 residues. CDR3 bases: TGTGCCAGTAGTATGGAGACTAGCGGGATTTCAGATACGCAGTATTTT. This codes for CASSMETSGISDTQYF.

The chain has TRBV19 and TRBJ2-5; 8 bases are shared with TRBD2. J was trimmed by 5 bases and V by 1 base; bases with no gene match: 6. The CDR3 covers 15 residues. Germline values: CDR1 LNHDA, CDR2 SQIVND (reference sequence). The DNA of the CDR3 is TGTGCCAGTAGTATAGCAACTAGCGGTGTTGAGACCCAGTACTTC. Translation: CASSIATSGVETQYF.

The chain links TRBV19 to TRBJ1-5; D is possibly TRBD1 (5 bases). The V gene lost 2 bases and the J gene lost 3 bases, with 8 bases spanning the gap. This CDR3 region has 14 residues. Germline V gene sequence: CDR1 LNHDA, CDR2 SQIVND (reference sequence). CDR3 loop: CASSITGPNQPQHF. The CDR3 DNA sequence: TGTGCCAGTAGTATAACAGGCCCCAATCAGCCCCAGCATTTT.

The chain combines TRBV27 with TRBJ1-2; TRBD1 might be the D (6 bases). V was clipped by 0 bases and J by 5 bases, with 13 bases between them. Germline V gene lookup returns CDR1 MNHEY and CDR2 SMNVEV (reference sequence). The CDR3 is 15 amino acids. The CDR3 loop is CASSLSTVGAYGYTF. In DNA form, the CDR3 reads TGTGCCAGCAGTTTATCCACAGTGGGGGCATATGGCTACACCTTC.

The CDR3 loop is CASSFQGGPRQPQHF. For the CDR3, the DNA is TGCGCCAGCAGCTTCCAGGGGGGCCCTCGGCAGCCCCAGCATTTT. The J gene is TRBJ1-5, the V gene TRBV5-1; the match to TRBD1 covers 7 bases. CDR3 length equals 15 residues. Germline trimming cut 2 bases from V and 7 bases from J; bases unmatched to any gene: 9. Germline V lookup: CDR1 SGHRS, CDR2 YFSETQ.

CDR3 amino acids: CASSLKLGLSGDTQYF. Written as DNA, the CDR3 is TGTGCCAGCAGCTTGAAGCTGGGACTAAGCGGAGATACGCAGTATTTT. The chain recombines TRBV7-8 with TRBJ2-3, with 7 positions matching TRBD2. The CDR3 contains 16 residues. CDR1 SGHVS and CDR2 FQNEAQ come from the germline V gene. The V and J ends lost 3 bases and 5 bases, in that order; junction bases with no gene match: 11.

The J gene is TRBJ2-7, the V gene TRBV11-2; a possible D gene is TRBD1 (7 bases). The CDR3 length is 15 residues. Germline assignment: CDR1 SGHAT and CDR2 FQNNGV. Trimming took 5 bases from V and 1 from J, leaving 15 bases between them. CDR3 sequence reads: CASSQGGQASYEQYF. The CDR3 DNA reads as TGTGCCAGCAGCCAGGGAGGACAGGCTTCCTACGAGCAGTACTTC.

The chain joins TRBV9 to TRBJ1-1; 11 positions agree with TRBD1. CDR1 is SGDLS and CDR2 is YYNGEE in the germline V gene. The CDR3 loop spans 16 amino acids. The V segment lost 5 bases and the J segment 1 base; nucleotides outside the gene matches: 7. CDR3 residues: CASSLQGQGENTEAFF. CDR3 nucleotide sequence: TGTGCCAGCAGTTTACAGGGACAGGGGGAGAACACTGAAGCTTTCTTT.

The chain links TRBV7-2 to TRBJ1-2; 8 nucleotides match TRBD1. The CDR3 runs 14 residues. With 2 bases clipped from V and 2 bases from J, the junction kept 1 base outside the gene matches. The V gene's germline CDR1 is SGHTA and CDR2 FQGNSA. The DNA of the CDR3 is TGTGCCAGCAGCTTACAGGGGGCGAACTATGGCTACACCTTC. It specifies CASSLQGANYGYTF.

This CDR3 reads CASSLEGVGYTEAFF. CDR3 coding DNA: TGTGCCAGCAGCTTGGAGGGGGTGGGGTACACTGAAGCTTTCTTT. The V and J genes are TRBV5-6 and TRBJ1-1, with TRBD1 as a possible D gene (6 bases). CDR3 size: 15 residues. The germline gives CDR1 SGHDT, CDR2 YYEEEE. V was clipped by 0 bases and J by 3 bases, with 12 bases between them.

V gene TRBV18 combines with J gene TRBJ1-1; 8 positions match TRBD1. CDR1 and CDR2 (germline): KGHSH, LQKENI. This CDR3 is 15 amino acids long. After removal of 3 bases from V and 3 bases from J, the junction contained 6 bases not matched to a gene. Here the CDR3 DNA reads TGTGCCAGCTCACCTGCAGGGGGCGGACACACTGAAGCTTTCTTT. Its protein product is CASSPAGGGHTEAFF.

V gene TRBV11-3 combines with J gene TRBJ1-4, with a weak D call TRBD1 (6 bases). Germline CDR1 is SGHNT and CDR2 is YENEEA. The V and J ends lost 2 bases and 7 bases respectively, with 17 bases between them. This CDR3 is built from 16 residues. The CDR3 region is CASSLKPRRGGEKLFF. CDR3 DNA: TGTGCCAGCAGCTTAAAGCCACGGAGGGGGGGTGAAAAACTGTTTTTT.

The V and J genes are TRBV25-1 and TRBJ1-1; D is unclear. The CDR3 consists of 13 residues. Germline V gene sequence: CDR1 MGHDK, CDR2 SYGVNS. V was trimmed by 3 bases and J by 5 bases, leaving 10 bases between them. The CDR3 DNA reads as TGTGCCAGCAGTGAGGTGCGTTCTACTGAAGCTTTCTTT. Protein sequence: CASSEVRSTEAFF.

V gene TRBV9 combines with J gene TRBJ1-4, with unresolved D. The CDR3 covers 14 residues. Germline V gene sequence: CDR1 SGDLS, CDR2 YYNGEE. Trimming removed 3 bases from V and 8 bases from J, with 14 bases in between. This chain's CDR3 is CASSERLTYEKLFF. In nucleotides, the CDR3 is TGTGCCAGCAGCGAGAGACTCACATACGAAAAACTGTTTTTT.